This T cell receptor beta chain was sequenced during a study of blood T cell repertoires in COVID-19. For the study at large: Both acute and convalescent COVID-19 samples were obtained from the United States, Italy and Spain. Sources were T cells, B-cell-depleted T cells, or PBMCs; the material itself was cDNA or gDNA.

V dropped 5 bases and J dropped 9 bases, with 11 bases sitting between them. This CDR3 is built from 12 residues. Per germline, CDR1 MDHEN and CDR2 SYDVKM. Assay: immunoSEQ multiplex PCR; the TCRdb copy retains only in-frame clones and omits some. The sample includes 25,000 to 35,000 clones, 75% to 90% of them seen just once. Source material: peripheral blood. The rearrangement uses TRBV28 and TRBJ1-5; D unclear. The sequence was collected from a man older than 75 with acute or convalescent COVID-19. The CDR3, as DNA: TGTGCCAGCAGTCGAATGGAGGGGCCCCAGCATTTT. Amino acids: CASSRMEGPQHF.